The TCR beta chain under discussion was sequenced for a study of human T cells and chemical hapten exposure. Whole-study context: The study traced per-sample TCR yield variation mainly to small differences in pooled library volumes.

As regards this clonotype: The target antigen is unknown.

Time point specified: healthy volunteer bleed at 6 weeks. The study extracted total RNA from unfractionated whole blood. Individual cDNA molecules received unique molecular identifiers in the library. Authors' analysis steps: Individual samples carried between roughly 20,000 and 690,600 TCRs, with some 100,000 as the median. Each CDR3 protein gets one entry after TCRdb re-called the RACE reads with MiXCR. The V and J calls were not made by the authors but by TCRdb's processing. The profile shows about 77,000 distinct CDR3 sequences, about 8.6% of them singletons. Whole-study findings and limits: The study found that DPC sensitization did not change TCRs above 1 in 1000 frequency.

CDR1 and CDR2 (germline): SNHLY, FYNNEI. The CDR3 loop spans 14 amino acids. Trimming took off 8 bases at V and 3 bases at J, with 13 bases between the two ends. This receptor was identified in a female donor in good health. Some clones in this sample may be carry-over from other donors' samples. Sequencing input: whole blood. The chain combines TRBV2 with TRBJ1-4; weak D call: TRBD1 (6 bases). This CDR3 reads CASVVPGANEKLFF. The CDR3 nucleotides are TGTGCCAGCGTGGTTCCAGGGGCTAATGAAAAACTGTTTTTT.